The TCR beta chain under discussion was sequenced for a study of cytomegalovirus exposure and HLA in healthy donors (dated by TCRdb to the late 2010s). For the wider study: An earlier analysis of under 600 of the donors reported 250 to 300 Gb of sequence data and roughly 110 million unique TCR beta sequences from approximately 180 million T cells. HLA typing included class I and class II loci at four-digit resolution. An earlier analysis of approximately 500 of the donors applied high-throughput TCR beta sequencing to assess whether each TCR beta V gene segment acted as functional or pseudogenic. Of the 300 to 500 genotyped donors, roughly 76% were placed in the genetic ancestry cluster associated with self-reported Caucasian donors. In a later genetic analysis, genome-wide SNP genotypes for about three fifths of the roughly 670 donors were used, and that subset was treated as a discovery cohort. A handful of DR-DQ haplotypes were handled as single units for association and clustering because linkage in the cohort was strong. In the later analysis, no new phenotypic data were used to find candidate immune exposures; instead, reliance was placed on TCR beta sequences and their occurrence across donors. Typing coverage varied by locus: roughly 629-640 donors for A, B, C, DRB1 and DQB1; roughly 520 for DQA1; around 610 for DPA1; approximately 470 for DPB1. A separate validation cohort of roughly 130 different subjects was used in addition to the approximately 610-subject first cohort. An early release that covered about 600 HLA-typed donors contained approximately 300 gigabases of sequencing data and 85 million to 100 million unique TCR sequences. Among roughly 400 genotyped donors of the cohort, an average of around 240,000 unique TCR beta nucleotide sequences was sequenced per donor, of which 15% to 20% were non-productive. In a later analysis, previously published TCR beta repertoires from 670 or so donors were re-analyzed and high-resolution HLA genotyping was added so that TCR occurrence patterns could be studied. Donor age, sex, ethnicity and CMV serostatus were compiled together with the repertoire data. Every repertoire in the discovery cohort had been generated on one and the same sequencing platform. The aim of the study was to test whether cataloging public T cell receptors could identify signatures of past pathogen exposure. The study used immunosequencing to profile the T cell repertoires of around 600 subjects and linked those repertoires to cytomegalovirus serostatus. To predict cytomegalovirus infection status, the study brought together high-throughput TCR immunosequencing, statistical association of individual TCRs with disease status, and machine learning.

The method behind the library was the immunoSEQ multiplex PCR assay. A mixture of 60 forward primers for TCR Vbeta segments and 13 reverse primers for TCR Jbeta segments was used in the multiplex PCR. The CDR3 region of rearranged TCR beta genes was amplified from genomic DNA by a multiplex PCR assay. On the Illumina HiSeq System, the amplified TCR beta libraries were sequenced as 87-base-pair reads. In the source study's methods: A later analysis tallied roughly 78 million unique TCR beta chains across the 660 or so repertoires, and approximately 12 million of those chains were shared by two or more donors. To remove PCR and sequencing errors, raw reads were error-corrected and collapsed into unique sequences using a nearest-neighbor algorithm that merged closely related sequences. Alignment of CDR3 sequences to IMGT reference sequences was used to assign V, D and J gene segments. For a sequence to be retained, a match of at least six nucleotides was required to both a V gene segment and a J gene segment. A rearrangement was called productive if the CDR3 had no stop codons and remained in frame with V and J, and every other rearrangement was called non-productive. CDR3 was defined according to IMGT convention as the region running from the second conserved V-encoded cysteine to the conserved J-encoded phenylalanine. The earlier analysis of about 590 of the donors excluded sequences that lacked an unambiguous match to a single V gene segment. An earlier analysis of several hundred of the donors classified V segments as functional when productive rearrangements were above 56.7% and as segregating when the standard deviation between donors was above 5%. A statistical classification framework was built for diagnosing cytomegalovirus status from the catalog of TCR beta chain sequences. A later analysis assigned V and J genes by comparing TCR nucleotide sequences with IMGT/GENE-DB human TR gene sequences. Using the TCRdist pipeline, a later analysis assigned CDR3 sequences along with most-parsimonious VDJ recombination scenarios. In a later analysis, each TCR beta chain was defined by its CDR3 amino acid sequence together with its V-gene family, and reads without a unique V-gene family were excluded. A later analysis removed 500 to 650 highly shared, low-generation-probability nucleotide sequences to deal with suspected cross-contamination and a sequencing artifact. In a later analysis, a clonal expansion index was calculated for each public chain from normalized within-repertoire ranks of inferred template counts. A later analysis computed generation probabilities with a VDJ recombination model fitted to out-of-frame rearrangements, and checked the results against IGoR. A later analysis scored TCR-TCR, TCR-HLA and TCR-CMV co-occurrence with hypergeometric tests, applying a repertoire-size bias correction to TCR pairs. To estimate false discovery rates, a later analysis permuted the HLA or CMV assignments 20 times. In a later analysis, co-occurring TCRs were grouped using DBSCAN, and TCRdist sequence similarity was added for clustering within HLA-allele-positive subsets. For co-occurrence clustering, repertoires with fewer than 30,000 or more than 120,000 public chains were excluded, along with about five repertoires with anomalous nucleotide sharing. TCRdb re-hosts the immuneACCESS table, in-frame sequences only. Its copies lack some clones; in the studies checked, an unresolved V gene accounts for under half of them, and the cause for the rest is not known. D and trimming come from the DNA, and the V and J calls and clone size come from that table. Here the sample has 150,000 to 200,000 clones; 82% occur a single time. Together, the top ten hold roughly 1.6% of the sample.

Overall study outcomes, separate from this receptor: According to a later genetic analysis, donors in an Asian-associated ancestry cluster had fewer N-insertions in productive TCRs than the approximately 650-donor mean. Linkage disequilibrium might explain the correlated functional status among segregating V segments, but an unknown experimental factor could not be ruled out. It was suggested by the authors that the approach could potentially be generalized to other disease states and immunological phenotypes. In a later genetic analysis, a missense DCLRE1C variant was associated with V-gene and J-gene trimming of TCR beta chains, and the association was replicated in an independent cohort. This cohort had only TCR beta chains sequenced, and the lack of alpha or paired-chain data limited which features could be detected. A further reported finding was that TCR beta sequences accurately predicted the HLA-A and HLA-B alleles for most subjects in the first cohort. Cytomegalovirus status was reported to be diagnosed by the classifier with high specificity and sensitivity in both the original and validation cohorts. Assigning TCR associations to individual alleles was difficult when HLA alleles, especially DR and DQ, strongly co-occurred. In a later analysis, HLA-associated TCR beta chains showed more clonal expansion and lower generation probabilities than non-associated chains that were equally common. Because HLA typing was unavailable for some donors at each locus, only the typed subset was used in association tests. According to a later analysis, parvovirus B19, influenza, CMV and Epstein-Barr virus appeared linked to several top co-occurrence clusters. Across donors, most TCR sequences were observed very rarely, whereas some public TCRs were present in many individuals. Around 16 rarely observed V segments, including chromosome 9 orphons, were excluded from the earlier analysis of almost 600 of the donors because counts were too low. Roughly uniform sequencing depth across donors was assumed in presence/absence analyses, although this assumption may not hold. A later analysis found that most CMV-associated TCR beta chains appeared HLA-restricted, with HLA associations seemingly driven largely by CMV exposure. A cluster of highly shared sequence variants was judged likely to be a technical artifact of the sequencing pipeline. In a later analysis, TCR association rates were found to vary across HLA loci, with the most associated TCRs seen for DRB1 alleles and the fewest for HLA-C alleles. In an earlier analysis of 587 of the donors, most TCR beta V segments appeared in productive rearrangements about 87% or about 30% of the time, broadly matching IMGT annotations. In vitro tests confirmed that three of the cytomegalovirus-associated TCR beta chains recognize cytomegalovirus antigens. Some IMGT-functional V segments, including TRBV6-2 and TRBV6-3, could not be told apart with the 87-base-pair reads, so those segments were excluded. In a later analysis, 15,000 to 20,000 TCR beta sequences were associated with specific HLA alleles at a false discovery rate of 0.05. CMV serostatus was the only immune exposure information available for the cohort. In the study, about 150 TCR beta chains were listed as associated with cytomegalovirus.

On this clone itself: No antigen is known for it. The input lacks base qualities; no much larger clone sits a single base away.

The germline V gene encodes CDR1 SGHTA and CDR2 FQGTGA. The CDR3 has 14 amino acids, counting the end cysteine and phenylalanine. This entry keeps only the CDR3 DNA: 42 bases, framed from base 1. V loses 0 bases of germline sequence and J loses 7 bases, and the interval between the two ends is 10 bases. The cohort comprised some 730 healthy bone marrow donors. At the time of sampling, every cohort member was nominally healthy, though immune exposures that went unrecorded were likely present. The donor tested CMV seropositive, placing the donor among the 289 seropositive members of the cohort. Every donor gave a peripheral blood sample, and the peripheral blood mononuclear cells from that sample were used for TCR beta sequencing. Genomic DNA extraction from the blood cell samples was performed with the Qiagen DNeasy Blood Extraction Kit.

This receptor chain uses TRBV7-3 and TRBJ2-1; D gene: possibly TRBD2, on 5 matching bases. Specimen: PBMCs. The sequence came from a girl aged 10-17 years in good health and CMV-seropositive. The CDR3 protein is CASSLTTGGNEQFF. The nucleotides read TGTGCCAGCAGCTTAACGACCGGCGGGAATGAGCAGTTCTTC. Joined to the reference TRBV7-3 and TRBJ2-1 proteins, this CDR3 gives the full variable domain: GAGVSQTPSNKVTEKGKYVELRCDPISGHTALYWYRQSLGQGPEFLIYFQGTGAADDSGLPNDRFFAVRPEGSVSTLKIQRTERGDSAVYLCASSLTTGGNEQFFGPGTRLTVL.